The next 5 T cell receptor beta chains were all read from a single sample in a study of shared clonotypes between healthy human individuals. Only in-frame clones appear in the TCRdb table, and some are missing; sequencing was by immunoSEQ multiplex PCR. This repertoire shows some 500,000 clones, 90% to 96% found once; its top ten account for approximately 0.06%. The sample taken for sequencing was naive CD4+ T cells sorted from blood. Subset indicated: CD45RA+ positively selected. The receptors stem from a woman aged 25 to 45 in good health.

The V gene is TRBV7-2, the J gene TRBJ1-1, with 11 nucleotides matching TRBD1. Germline CDR1 SGHTA, CDR2 FQGNSA. This CDR3 has 18 residues. Trimming cost V 5 bases and J 0 bases; bases outside gene matches: 11. The CDR3 reads CASSRLGGQGVMNTEAFF. The CDR3 DNA follows: TGTGCCAGCAGCCGACTTGGGGGACAGGGGGTCATGAACACTGAAGCTTTCTTT.

The chain recombines TRBV7-9 with TRBJ1-1, with D possibly TRBD1 on 5 matching bases. The CDR3 consists of 16 residues. Trimming shortened V by 5 bases and J by 1 base, and 17 bases separated the two germline ends. The germline gives CDR1 SEHNR, CDR2 FQNEAQ (reference sequence). CDR3 nucleotide sequence: TGTGCCAGCAGCCCCGTCCCCTCAGACAGGAACACTGAAGCTTTCTTT. This translates into CASSPVPSDRNTEAFF.

The chain joins TRBV5-1 to TRBJ2-5, with TRBD2 as a possible D gene (6 bases). Germline CDR1 SGHRS, CDR2 YFSETQ. The V and J ends lost 5 bases and 2 bases respectively, with 10 bases between them. This CDR3 spans 13 amino acids. DNA for the CDR3: TGCGCCAGCAGGGGAGGTAATCAAGAGACCCAGTACTTC. Encoded protein: CASRGGNQETQYF. The complete variable domain, with remaining parts taken from reference TRBV5-1 and TRBJ2-5, reads KAGVTQTPRYLIKTRGQQVTLSCSPISGHRSVSWYQQTPGQGLQFLFEYFSETQRNKGNFPGRFSGRQFSNSRSEMNVSTLELGDSALYLCASRGGNQETQYFGPGTRLLVL.

This CDR3 is CASSVTSGAYEQYF. As DNA, the CDR3 is TGTGCCAGCAGTGTGACTAGCGGGGCCTACGAGCAGTACTTC. This chain uses TRBV9 with TRBJ2-7; 11 nucleotides line up with TRBD2. V dropped 5 bases and J dropped 2; count of bases not matched to a gene: 3. Germline V CDR1 and CDR2: SGDLS, YYNGEE. This CDR3 is 14 amino acids long.

The chain carries TRBV2 and TRBJ2-2; D is unclear. From germline, CDR1 is SNHLY and CDR2 FYNNEI. V was pared by 6 bases and J by 5 bases, with 10 bases between. The CDR3 spans 13 residues. The CDR3 region is CASRSRETGELFF. The CDR3 nucleotides are TGTGCCAGCAGATCAAGAGAAACCGGGGAGCTGTTTTTT. The full variable domain, its missing parts supplied by reference TRBV2 and TRBJ2-2, is EPEVTQTPSHQVTQMGQEVILRCVPISNHLYFYWYRQILGQKVEFLVSFYNNEISEKSEIFDDQFSVERPDGSNFTLKIRSTKLEDSAMYFCASRSRETGELFFGEGSRLTVL.